This T cell receptor beta chain was recorded in a study of blood T cell repertoires in COVID-19. Turning to the study itself: Specimens from acute and convalescent COVID-19 originated in the United States, Italy and Spain. T cells, B-cell-depleted T cells, or PBMCs supplied cDNA or gDNA.

Trimming removed 2 bases from V and 4 bases from J, with 15 bases in between. CDR3 length equals 15 residues. CDR1 and CDR2 from the germline V gene are SEHNR and FQNEAQ (reference sequence). In the original workflow: Reference gene primer amplification gave estimated nucleated cell counts. Assay used: immunoSEQ multiplex PCR; TCRdb lists only in-frame clones, some missing. V, J and clone size reflect that table, while D and trimming were determined from the DNA. In the table there are some 220,000 clones, approximately 80% of which are singletons. The sequence was obtained from a woman aged 55-70 years who had recovered from COVID-19. J is TRBJ2-7 and V is TRBV7-9; no definite D call. Sequencing was performed on peripheral blood. The CDR3 is CASSLQLATFYEQYF. In nucleotides, the CDR3 is TGTGCCAGCAGCTTACAATTAGCAACCTTTTACGAGCAGTACTTC.